This T cell receptor beta chain was observed in a study of shared clonotypes between healthy human individuals. Profiled with immunoSEQ multiplex PCR; TCRdb holds only in-frame clones, not every one. The sample holds about 2.3 million clones, more than 80% seen once. Germline CDR1 is SNHLY and CDR2 is FYNNEI. V lost 5 bases, J lost 0 bases, and 14 bases lay in between. This CDR3 contains 16 residues. Sequenced material: naive CD4+ T cells from PBMCs. Subset specified: CD45RA+ positively selected. This sequence was found in a man aged 18 to 35 in good health. Some clones in this sample may be carry-over from other donors' samples. This chain joins TRBV2 and TRBJ2-1; TRBD1 is a possible D gene (5 bases). CDR3 region: CASSKGRDFSYNEQFF. The DNA of the CDR3 is TGTGCCAGCAGTAAGGGGCGAGACTTCTCCTACAATGAGCAGTTCTTC.